This entry lists 21 T cell receptor beta chains sequenced from one sample in a study of T cell responses to AZD1222 COVID-19 vaccine. Measured with immunoSEQ multiplex PCR; TCRdb has only the in-frame clones, and not every one. Among about 150,000 clones, 91% were seen once, and the ten largest hold about 3.8%. The sample was peripheral blood, taken 28 days after the second AZD1222 dose. The source is an adult who received the AZD1222 COVID-19 vaccine.

This chain joins TRBV7-2 and TRBJ1-3; no clear D gene. V was shortened by 6 bases and J by 0 bases, with 9 bases between the two germline ends. CDR3 length: 14 amino acids. Germline loops: CDR1 SGHTA, CDR2 FQGNSA. The CDR3 coding sequence is TGTGCCAGCAGTTCTTCCCGCTCTGGAAACACCATATATTTT. It codes for CASSSSRSGNTIYF.

The genes are TRBV3-1 (or the pseudogene TRBV3-2) and TRBJ2-1; D is undetermined. This CDR3 is built from 11 residues. Looked up from germline, CDR1 is LGHDT and CDR2 is YNNKEL (reference sequence). V gave up 2 bases and J gave up 7 bases, with 3 bases separating them. The CDR3: CASSQLNEQFF. The CDR3 nucleotides read TGTGCCAGCAGCCAATTGAATGAGCAGTTCTTC.

The rearrangement links TRBV30 to TRBJ2-1; 10 bases align to TRBD2. The CDR3 covers 15 residues. Germline lookup yields CDR1 GTSNPN and CDR2 SVGIG (reference sequence). V lost 3 bases and J lost 3; bases outside the gene matches: 5. The CDR3: CAWSRTSGNYNEQFF. The CDR3 coding sequence is TGTGCCTGGAGCCGTACTAGCGGGAACTACAATGAGCAGTTCTTC.

The chain employs TRBV12-5 and TRBJ1-4, with 8 nucleotides matching TRBD1. There are 17 residues in the CDR3. Per the germline V gene, CDR1 is LGHNT and CDR2 is FRNRAP. J gave up 8 bases and V 3 bases, and 14 bases lay outside the gene matches. The CDR3 coding sequence is TGTGCTAGTGGTTTCATCCTTCAGACAGGGGTTGGGGAAAAACTGTTTTTT. Translating gives CASGFILQTGVGEKLFF.

The V gene is TRBV20-1, the J gene TRBJ2-5; D is unresolved. The ends were cut back, 0 bases at V and 5 bases at J, with 4 bases in the middle. The CDR3 is made up of 11 amino acids. Germline-derived CDR1 and CDR2 are DFQATT and SNEGSKA (reference sequence). The CDR3 loop is CSAREWETQYF. In nucleotides, the CDR3 is TGCAGTGCTAGAGAATGGGAGACCCAGTACTTC.

The rearrangement joins TRBV19 to TRBJ1-1; D gene uncertain. CDR1 and CDR2 (germline): LNHDA, SQIVND (reference sequence). Trimming removed 7 bases from V and 1 base from J, with 7 bases in between. The CDR3 runs to 12 residues. CDR3 sequence reads: CASIAGNTEAFF. CDR3 bases: TGTGCCAGTATTGCGGGGAACACTGAAGCTTTCTTT. The full variable domain, rest sourced from reference TRBV19 and TRBJ1-1, is DGGITQSPKYLFRKEGQNVTLSCEQNLNHDAMYWYRQDPGQGLRLIYYSQIVNDFQKGDIAEGYSVSREKKESFPLTVTSAQKNPTAFYLCASIAGNTEAFFGQGTRLTVV.

The genes are TRBV9 and TRBJ2-1; 9 positions agree with TRBD2. The CDR3 contains 21 residues. The germline CDR1 and CDR2 sequences are SGDLS and YYNGEE. Trimming removed 3 bases from V and 6 bases from J; junction bases left unmatched: 25. In DNA form, the CDR3 reads TGTGCCAGCAGCGATCGAGTCACTCCGGAGGCGGGAGGGCCGTTTATCAATGAGCAGTTCTTC. It yields the protein CASSDRVTPEAGGPFINEQFF. The entire variable domain, with the rest obtained from reference TRBV9 and TRBJ2-1, is as follows: DSGVTQTPKHLITATGQRVTLRCSPRSGDLSVYWYQQSLDQGLQFLIQYYNGEERAKGNILERFSAQQFPDLHSELNLSSLELGDSALYFCASSDRVTPEAGGPFINEQFFGPGTRLTVL.

This chain uses TRBV5-1 with TRBJ2-1; the match to TRBD2 covers 12 bases. V was clipped by 5 bases and J by 4 bases; unmatched bases: 16. The CDR3 has 19 amino acids. Looked up from germline, CDR1 is SGHRS and CDR2 is YFSETQ. The CDR3 loop reads CASRGPGLAGPGRYNEQFF. CDR3 nucleotide sequence: TGCGCCAGCAGGGGGCCGGGACTAGCGGGCCCGGGGCGGTACAATGAGCAGTTCTTC.

This sequence joins TRBV15 and TRBJ2-3; 7 nucleotides agree with TRBD2. V shed 0 bases, J shed 6 bases, and the junction held 9 bases outside the gene matches. Germline V lookup: CDR1 LNHNV, CDR2 YYDKDF (reference sequence). This CDR3 is built from 16 residues. CDR3 loop: CATSRDKTSPGDTQYF. The CDR3 DNA reads as TGTGCCACCAGCAGAGATAAGACTAGCCCGGGGGATACGCAGTATTTT.

J is TRBJ2-2 and V is TRBV7-9; D gene uncertain. Trimming pared 1 base from V and 6 bases from J, leaving 3 bases between. The CDR3 has 12 amino acids. Germline V gene lookup returns CDR1 SEHNR and CDR2 FQNEAQ (reference sequence). The CDR3 reads CASSLGSGELFF. The CDR3 DNA reads TGTGCCAGCAGCTTAGGGTCCGGGGAGCTGTTTTTT. The full variable domain, in which reference TRBV7-9 and TRBJ2-2 provide the parts outside the CDR3, is DTGVSQNPRHKITKRGQNVTFRCDPISEHNRLYWYRQTLGQGPEFLTYFQNEAQLEKSRLLSDRFSAERPKGSFSTLEIQRTEQGDSAMYLCASSLGSGELFFGEGSRLTVL.

V usage is TRBV7-2 and J usage is TRBJ2-1, with 9 bases that match TRBD2. The J segment lost 6 bases and the V segment lost 1 base, leaving 7 bases of the junction unmatched. Germline values: CDR1 SGHTA, CDR2 FQGNSA. CDR3 length equals 16 residues. Here the CDR3 DNA reads TGTGCCAGCAGCTTAGTGGGCGGGGGGGCGTCCAATGAGCAGTTCTTC. Translated, it gives CASSLVGGGASNEQFF.

The chain employs TRBV5-1 and TRBJ1-6; 10 positions agree with TRBD1. CDR3 size: 14 residues. Germline V lookup: CDR1 SGHRS, CDR2 YFSETQ. Losses at the gene ends were 3 bases for V and 8 bases for J; bases not matched to a gene: 2. The CDR3 reads CASSSGTGDSPLHF. CDR3 in DNA: TGCGCCAGCAGCTCCGGGACAGGGGATTCACCCCTCCACTTT.

The rearrangement links TRBV6-2 or TRBV6-3 to TRBJ1-5; D gene unclear. CDR3 size: 13 residues. V was trimmed by 3 bases and J by 4 bases, leaving 7 bases between them. Germline-derived CDR1 and CDR2 are MNHEY and SVGEGT. This CDR3 is CASSYQENQPQHF. CDR3 bases: TGTGCCAGCAGTTATCAGGAGAATCAGCCCCAGCATTTT.

This clone has only one observation. The V call is TRBV5-8, the J call TRBJ2-5, with 7 bases aligning to TRBD2. The junction had 9 bases not matched to a gene; V was cut back by 2 bases and J by 5 bases. The germline V gene encodes CDR1 SGHTS and CDR2 YDEGEE. This CDR3 region has 15 residues. DNA of the CDR3: TGTGCCAGCAGCTTCCCCGGGGGGACCTCGGAGACCCAGTACTTC. It specifies CASSFPGGTSETQYF.

The J gene is TRBJ2-3, the V gene TRBV4-3; 15 nucleotides match TRBD2. J was trimmed by 2 bases and V by 4 bases; bases with no gene match: 10. CDR3 length: 19 residues. Per germline, CDR1 LGHNA and CDR2 YSLEER. The CDR3 region is CASSRSTGLAGGNTDTQYF. The CDR3 DNA follows: TGCGCCAGCAGCCGCAGTACGGGACTAGCGGGAGGTAACACAGATACGCAGTATTTT.

The chain has TRBV18 and TRBJ2-7; the match to TRBD1 covers 8 bases. CDR1 is KGHSH and CDR2 is LQKENI in the germline V gene. J was trimmed by 3 bases and V by 3 bases; bases with no gene match: 7. CDR3 length: 15 residues. This CDR3 reads CASSPMDRVGYEQYF. CDR3 nucleotides: TGTGCCAGCTCACCTATGGACAGGGTTGGCTACGAGCAGTACTTC.

Comments on this clone: The same CDR3 also results from other DNA sequences found in this sample. This chain uses TRBV7-8 with TRBJ1-5; D unresolved. The germline V gene encodes CDR1 SGHVS and CDR2 FQNEAQ. The CDR3 has 15 residues. Trimming removed 1 base from V and 0 bases from J, with 7 bases in between. The CDR3 coding sequence is TGTGCCAGCAGCTTAGTGGATTCTAGCAATCAGCCCCAGCATTTT. Its translation is CASSLVDSSNQPQHF.

This clone was detected once. J is TRBJ1-5 and V is TRBV7-8; D is unclear. The CDR3 length is 15 residues. Germline V gene sequence: CDR1 SGHVS, CDR2 FQNEAQ. V gave up 2 bases and J gave up 3 bases, with 11 bases separating them. This CDR3 is CASSLLEQTNQPQHF. CDR3 coding DNA: TGTGCCAGCAGCTTACTAGAACAGACCAATCAGCCCCAGCATTTT.

The chain employs TRBV9 and TRBJ2-1, with 11 bases identical to TRBD2. Germline assignment: CDR1 SGDLS and CDR2 YYNGEE. The CDR3 is made up of 16 amino acids. The ends lost 3 bases at V and 7 bases at J; junction bases unmatched: 9. CDR3 nucleotides: TGTGCCAGCAGCGGCCACGGACTAGCGGGTCGAAATGAGCAGTTCTTC. This translates into CASSGHGLAGRNEQFF.

CDR3 bases: TGTGCCAGCAGCAGCCGGGACAGGGCCTCCGAGCAGTACTTC. This gives the protein CASSSRDRASEQYF. The J gene is TRBJ2-7, the V gene TRBV3-1 (or the pseudogene TRBV3-2); 9 positions agree with TRBD1. The CDR3 contains 14 residues. The V and J ends lost 5 bases and 6 bases, in that order; junction bases with no gene match: 8. Germline assignment: CDR1 LGHDT and CDR2 YNNKEL (reference sequence).

The CDR3 nucleotides read TGTGCCAGTAGTATGCAGGTGCGGGGGGAGACCCAGTACTTC. Protein product: CASSMQVRGETQYF. The chain employs TRBV19 and TRBJ2-5; 7 bases map to TRBD2. This CDR3 comprises 14 residues. Germline V CDR1 and CDR2: LNHDA, SQIVND (reference sequence). The J segment lost 5 bases and the V segment lost 3 bases, leaving 6 bases of the junction unmatched.